The 3 T cell receptor beta chains below all came from one sample that was sequenced in a study of T cell clones after liver transplantation. Sequenced by immunoSEQ multiplex PCR; TCRdb stores in-frame clones only, minus some. Among roughly 70,000 clones listed, more than 90% were seen once. The sequencing here drew on CD4+ T cells from blood, taken before liver transplant. The receptors shown here come from a human donor who received a liver transplant.

The chain combines TRBV6-5 with TRBJ2-7, with D possibly being TRBD1 (5 bases). Germline-derived CDR1 and CDR2 are MNHEY and SVGAGI. This CDR3 is 15 amino acids long. V gave up 2 bases and J gave up 2 bases, with 13 bases separating them. CDR3 amino acids: CASSYNSWGTYEQYF. For the CDR3, the DNA is TGTGCCAGCAGTTACAACTCCTGGGGCACCTACGAGCAGTACTTC.

The rearrangement joins TRBV18 to TRBJ2-2; D call uncertain. With 3 bases removed from V and 5 bases from J, the gap between germline ends came to 7 bases. Looked up from germline, CDR1 is KGHSH and CDR2 is LQKENI. The CDR3 spans 13 residues. CDR3 bases: TGTGCCAGCTCACCGGCGAGGACCGGGGAGCTGTTTTTT. It specifies CASSPARTGELFF.

The chain carries TRBV5-4 and TRBJ2-1; 10 bases match TRBD2. CDR1 is SGHNT, CDR2 YYREEE, per germline (reference sequence). This CDR3 region has 17 residues. After removal of 0 bases from V and 6 bases from J, the junction contained 9 bases not matched to a gene. The CDR3 DNA reads TGTGCCAGCAGCTTGGCCGGTCTAGCGGGAGCTATCAATGAGCAGTTCTTC. It is translated as CASSLAGLAGAINEQFF. Together with reference TRBV5-4 and TRBJ2-1, the CDR3 gives the full variable domain: ETGVTQSPTHLIKTRGQQVTLRCSSQSGHNTVSWYQQALGQGPQFIFQYYREEENGRGNFPPRFSGLQFPNYSSELNVNALELDDSALYLCASSLAGLAGAINEQFFGPGTRLTVL.